This T cell receptor (beta chain) was identified in a study of T-cell memory formation after mild COVID-19. The CDR3 is 16 residues long. In germline, CDR1 is MGHRA, CDR2 YSYEKL. V shed 4 bases and J 4 bases; nucleotides not matched to a gene: 10. TCRdb analysed the 5' RACE reads with MiXCR anew, one entry per CDR3 protein. The top ten hold about 3.3% of the sample, which has about 170,000 distinct CDR3 sequences, 10% to 15% seen once. This TCR was recovered from a man in his late teens or twenties who had mild COVID-19 (a few samples of this study predate the infection). Cell type and time point are not known. The gene calls are TRBV4-1 and TRBJ2-5; TRBD2 matches at 9 bases. Sequenced input: PBMCs or a T cell subset sorted from them (not recorded which). CDR3 sequence: CASSPFSGGRRETQYF. DNA of the CDR3: TGCGCCAGCAGCCCGTTCAGCGGGGGGAGGAGAGAGACCCAGTACTTC.